This T cell receptor beta chain was captured in a study of T cells in tuberculosis. Overall study results and limits: The stringent gate may have excluded weak CD1B-GMM tetramer binders.

CDR1 is LGHNA, CDR2 YSLEER, per germline. The CDR3 length is 15 residues. V was cut by 0 bases and J by 5 bases, with 14 bases left in between. Thawed, overnight-rested PBMC were stained with GMM-loaded CD1B tetramer, viability dye and anti-CD3, then sorted. C32 glucose monomycolate from Rhodococcus equi was loaded onto the CD1B tetramers. Before cryopreservation, the sorted PBMC lost their CD14-expressing monocytes. Approximately 95,000 tetramer-negative cells were sorted from each donor. Clones were sequenced by immunoSEQ multiplex PCR, and TCRdb holds only the in-frame ones, with some missing. The table shows 50,000 to 65,000 clones, with approximately 91% occurring only once.

Sequencing was performed on CD1b-GMM tetramer-negative cells sorted from PBMCs. This chain connects TRBV4-3 to TRBJ2-7; the D is unclear. The sequence was obtained from an adult woman with latent tuberculosis. As DNA, the CDR3 is TGCGCCAGCAGCCAAGAGGCACGCTCAAAAGACGAGCAGTACTTC. It codes for CASSQEARSKDEQYF.